This entry is about one TCR beta chain. Punch biopsies of lesional scalp, plus peripheral blood, were taken from alopecia areata patients. These data are taken from a study of CD8+ T cells in alopecia areata. Following RNA extraction, reverse transcription yielded cDNA that acted as the sequencing template. Using immunoSEQ multiplex PCR, the repertoire was profiled, and TCRdb retains in-frame clones only, with some absent. The data show 50,000 to 70,000 clones, roughly 45% seen once. CDR1 and CDR2 from the germline V gene are MNHEY and SVGAGI. The CDR3 sequence is 13 residues long. V lost 3 bases and J 7 bases, leaving 13 bases between the germline ends.

This receptor was identified in a human donor with alopecia areata. The rearrangement links TRBV6-5 to TRBJ2-7; D is unclear. Sequencing was performed on NKG2D-low CD8+ T cells sorted from blood. The CDR3 loop reads CASSYSLEWEQYF. The CDR3 nucleotides are TGTGCCAGCAGTTATTCACTGGAGTGGGAGCAGTACTTC.